This T cell receptor (beta chain) was sequenced during a study of regulatory T cells in long-lasting Graves disease. In its sample, this clonotype was seen many times. Its specificity is not known. Per the germline V gene, CDR1 is LNHNV and CDR2 is YYDKDF (reference sequence). The CDR3 is 14 residues long. Between the trimmed V and J ends, which lost 5 bases and 1 base, there was a span of 11 bases. With iRepertoire HTBI primers and Arm-PCR of CDR3 regions, TCR beta libraries were built. TCRdb re-called the multiplex PCR reads through MiXCR, storing one row per CDR3 protein. The table records about 620,000 distinct CDR3 sequences, 15% to 20% of them present only once. Time point reported: newly diagnosed GD, antithyroid drugs for less than 3 months. RNA isolated from PBMCs was used to make the TCR library. Overall study results and limits: Less diverse TCR repertoires were seen in persistent Graves' patients than in newly diagnosed ones.

The sample also formed part of further work on T cells in Graves' hyperthyroidism and ophthalmopathy. That paper notes: HTBI primers were the set used in a first-round RT-PCR of the TCR CDR3.

This chain uses TRBV15 with TRBJ1-1; D is perhaps TRBD1 (5 bases). The sample was peripheral blood mononuclear cells (PBMCs), taken at new diagnosis, from a patient treated with antithyroid drugs. The source of this sequence is a woman between 25 and 40 years old with Graves disease. CDR3 in amino acids: CATSLRGGNTEAFF. CDR3 DNA sequence: TGTGCCACCAGCCTGAGGGGAGGGAACACTGAAGCTTTCTTT.